The subject of this entry is one T cell receptor beta chain. Its antigen is undetermined. The CDR3 runs 14 residues. Germline V CDR1 and CDR2: LNHDA, SQIVND (reference sequence). The ends lost 6 bases at V and 7 bases at J; junction bases unmatched: 10. The record originates from a study of cytomegalovirus exposure and HLA in healthy donors. Study-level background: A preliminary data release comprised roughly 80 million unique TCRs obtained from HLA-typed donors. Study results and caveats: Some V segments (TRBV6-2 and TRBV6-3 among them) were excluded as indistinguishable. As confirmed in vitro, a few CMV-associated chains were specific for CMV antigens.

The PCR used 60 Vbeta and 13 Jbeta primers. Generated by immunoSEQ multiplex PCR, the TCRdb table keeps only in-frame clones and is missing some. The data show fewer than 200,000 clones, 65% to 90% seen once. This sequence originates from a girl aged 2-10 years in good health and CMV-seropositive. This chain uses TRBV19 with TRBJ1-2; 8 bases fit TRBD1. Sequencing was performed on PBMCs. This CDR3 is CASRSARGRRGYTF. The CDR3 coding sequence is TGTGCCAGTAGGTCCGCCAGGGGGCGTCGTGGCTACACCTTC.